The 8 T cell receptor beta chains in this list originate from one sample, sequenced in a study of cytomegalovirus exposure and HLA in healthy donors. The PCR employed 60 Vbeta primers together with 13 Jbeta primers. The method was immunoSEQ multiplex PCR; TCRdb's version includes in-frame clones alone and lacks a portion of them. The data contain under 150,000 clones, approximately 61% of them seen just once; the ten biggest clones take up roughly 2.5%. The specimen was PBMCs. These TCRs come from a woman in her forties in good health and CMV-seronegative.

The J gene is TRBJ1-3, the V gene TRBV27, with 7 bases fitting TRBD1. Trimming at V came to 3 bases and at J to 0 bases, leaving 8 bases not matched to a gene. Looked up from germline, CDR1 is MNHEY and CDR2 is SMNVEV (reference sequence). CDR3 length: 17 residues. CDR3 sequence reads: CASSFLDRAYSGNTIYF. For the CDR3, the DNA is TGTGCCAGCAGTTTCCTCGACAGGGCCTACTCTGGAAACACCATATATTTT.

This chain connects TRBV9 to TRBJ1-1; D is unresolved. Germline V gene sequence: CDR1 SGDLS, CDR2 YYNGEE. This CDR3 has 13 amino acids. The V and J ends lost 4 bases and 11 bases respectively, with 18 bases between them. Here the CDR3 DNA reads TGTGCCAGCAGCCCTCGGGGTCAAGGCTTGGCTTTCTTT. Its translation is CASSPRGQGLAFF.

The chain links TRBV14 to TRBJ1-1; D uncertain. The ends were cut back, 5 bases at V and 7 bases at J, with 20 bases in the middle. The V gene's germline CDR1 is SGHDN and CDR2 FVKESK. The CDR3 extends over 15 amino acids. As DNA, the CDR3 is TGTGCCAGCAGCGGTTTGGGAGAGCTTCACAGTGAAGCTTTCTTT. Encoded protein: CASSGLGELHSEAFF.

In this sample, this clone turned up once. The chain joins TRBV5-6 to TRBJ1-2; unclear D gene. Germline lookup yields CDR1 SGHDT and CDR2 YYEEEE. Between the trimmed V and J ends, which lost 4 bases and 5 bases, there was a span of 18 bases. The CDR3 has 15 residues. Here the CDR3 DNA reads TGTGCCAGCAGCGTGGGCCCCTCCCCGGGGTATGGCTACACCTTC. Protein product: CASSVGPSPGYGYTF.

The chain recombines TRBV5-1 with TRBJ1-1, with D possibly matching TRBD1 (5 bases). CDR1 and CDR2 (germline): SGHRS, YFSETQ. The CDR3 is 15 residues long. V dropped 2 bases and J dropped 4 bases, with 15 bases sitting between them. For the CDR3, the DNA is TGCGCCAGCAGCTTTACGGGTCCGGGGGGCACTGAAGCTTTCTTT. Its protein product is CASSFTGPGGTEAFF.

This clone occurred a few times. The CDR3: CASSAQGSLNTEAFF. The CDR3 DNA reads as TGTGCCAGCAGCGCTCAGGGATCCTTGAACACTGAAGCTTTCTTT. The chain carries TRBV4-2 and TRBJ1-1, with D tentatively TRBD1 (5 bases). The CDR3 contains 15 residues. Between the trimmed V and J ends, which lost 5 bases and 0 bases, there was a span of 13 bases. The germline CDR1 and CDR2 sequences are LGHNA and YNFKEQ.

The gene calls are TRBV7-2 and TRBJ1-3; D gene uncertain. Germline values: CDR1 SGHTA, CDR2 FQGNSA. V was shortened by 1 base and J by 4 bases, with 11 bases between the two germline ends. CDR3 length equals 15 residues. DNA for the CDR3: TGTGCCAGCAGCTTAGGGAGGGTGGGGGGAAACACCATATATTTT. Its protein is CASSLGRVGGNTIYF.

The chain links TRBV7-9 to TRBJ1-2, with D possibly being TRBD1 (5 bases). The CDR3 has 14 residues. The V gene lost 1 base and the J gene lost 8 bases, with 14 bases spanning the gap. Germline assignment: CDR1 SEHNR and CDR2 FQNEAQ (reference sequence). CDR3 in amino acids: CASSLEGTVGGYTF. CDR3 coding DNA: TGTGCCAGCAGCTTAGAGGGGACTGTCGGAGGCTACACCTTC.